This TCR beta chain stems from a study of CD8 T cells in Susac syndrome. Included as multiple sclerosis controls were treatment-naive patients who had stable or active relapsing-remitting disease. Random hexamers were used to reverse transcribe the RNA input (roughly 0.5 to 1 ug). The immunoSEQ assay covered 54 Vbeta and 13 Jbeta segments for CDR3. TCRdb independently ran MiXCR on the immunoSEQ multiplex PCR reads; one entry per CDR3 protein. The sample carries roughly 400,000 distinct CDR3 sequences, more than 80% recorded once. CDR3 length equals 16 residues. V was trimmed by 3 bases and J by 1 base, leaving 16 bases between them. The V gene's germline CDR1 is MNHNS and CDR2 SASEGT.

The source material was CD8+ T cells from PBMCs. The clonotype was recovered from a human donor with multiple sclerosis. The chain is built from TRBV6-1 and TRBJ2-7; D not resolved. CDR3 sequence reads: CASSDRARPQSYEQYF. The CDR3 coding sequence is TGTGCCAGCAGTGATAGGGCTAGGCCCCAATCCTACGAGCAGTACTTC.